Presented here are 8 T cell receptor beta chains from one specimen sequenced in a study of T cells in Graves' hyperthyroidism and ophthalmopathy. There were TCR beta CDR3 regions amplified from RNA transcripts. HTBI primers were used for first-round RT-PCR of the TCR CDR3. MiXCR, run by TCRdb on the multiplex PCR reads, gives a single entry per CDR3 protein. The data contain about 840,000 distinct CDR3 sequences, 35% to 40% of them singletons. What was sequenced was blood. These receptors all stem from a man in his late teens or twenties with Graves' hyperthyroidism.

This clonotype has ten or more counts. In DNA, the CDR3 is TGCAGCGTTGACGGGGTAGCGGGAGTTCAAGAGACCCAGTACTTC. Its protein is CSVDGVAGVQETQYF. J is TRBJ2-5 and V is TRBV29-1; 9 positions match TRBD2. The germline V gene has CDR1 SQVTM and CDR2 ANQGSEA. The trim removed 3 bases at V and 2 bases at J, leaving 7 bases unmatched. The CDR3 loop spans 15 amino acids. The full variable domain, with the rest looked up from reference TRBV29-1 and TRBJ2-5, is SAVISQKPSRDICQRGTSLTIQCQVDSQVTMMFWYRQQPGQSLTLIATANQGSEATYESGFVIDKFPISRPNLTFSTLTVSNMSPEDSSIYLCSVDGVAGVQETQYFGPGTRLLVL.

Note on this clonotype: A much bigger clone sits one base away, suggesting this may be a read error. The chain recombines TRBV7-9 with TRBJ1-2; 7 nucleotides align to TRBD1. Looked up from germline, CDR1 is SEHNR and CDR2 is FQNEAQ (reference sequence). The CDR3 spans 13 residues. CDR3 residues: CANSLTGESGYTF. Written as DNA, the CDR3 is TGTGCCAACAGCCTCACAGGGGAAAGTGGCTACACCTTC.

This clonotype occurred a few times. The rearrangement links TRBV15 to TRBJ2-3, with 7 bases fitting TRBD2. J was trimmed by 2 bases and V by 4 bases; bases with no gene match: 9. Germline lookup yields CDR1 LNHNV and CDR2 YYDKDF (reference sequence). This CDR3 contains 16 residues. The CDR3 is CATSIAVLAVTDTQYF. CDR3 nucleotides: TGTGCCACCAGCATCGCAGTGCTAGCGGTCACAGATACGCAGTATTTT.

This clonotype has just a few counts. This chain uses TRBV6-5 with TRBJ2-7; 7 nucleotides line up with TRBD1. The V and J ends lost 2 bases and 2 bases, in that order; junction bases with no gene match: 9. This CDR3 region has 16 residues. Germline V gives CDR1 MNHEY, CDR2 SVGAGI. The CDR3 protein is CASSYSQGTVTYEQYF. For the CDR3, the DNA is TGTGCCAGCAGTTACAGTCAGGGGACAGTAACCTACGAGCAGTACTTC.

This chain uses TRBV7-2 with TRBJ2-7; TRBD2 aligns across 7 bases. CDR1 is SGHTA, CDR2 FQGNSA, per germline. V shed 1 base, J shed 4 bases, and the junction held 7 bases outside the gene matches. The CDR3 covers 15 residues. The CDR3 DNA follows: TGTGCCAGCAGCTTAGGGGCGGGAGCGGCGTACGAGCAGTACTTC. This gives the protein CASSLGAGAAYEQYF.

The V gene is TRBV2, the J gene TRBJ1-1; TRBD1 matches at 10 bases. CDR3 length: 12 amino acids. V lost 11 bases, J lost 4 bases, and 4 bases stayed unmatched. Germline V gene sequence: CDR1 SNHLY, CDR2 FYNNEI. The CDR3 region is CAGRTGGTEAFF. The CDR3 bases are TGTGCCGGAAGGACAGGGGGCACTGAAGCTTTCTTT.

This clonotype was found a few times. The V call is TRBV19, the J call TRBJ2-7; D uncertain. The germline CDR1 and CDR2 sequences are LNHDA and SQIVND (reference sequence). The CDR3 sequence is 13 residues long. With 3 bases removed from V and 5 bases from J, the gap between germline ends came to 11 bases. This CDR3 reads CASSMSRTHEQYF. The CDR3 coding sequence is TGTGCCAGTAGTATGAGCAGGACCCACGAGCAGTACTTC.

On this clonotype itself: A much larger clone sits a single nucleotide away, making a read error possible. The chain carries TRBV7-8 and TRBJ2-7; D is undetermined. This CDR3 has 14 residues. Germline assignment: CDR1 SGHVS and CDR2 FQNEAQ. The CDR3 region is CASGLEHSPYEQYF. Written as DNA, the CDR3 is TGTGCCAGCGGCTTAGAGCACAGCCCTTACGAGCAGTACTTC.